This T cell receptor beta chain was documented in a study of blood T cell repertoires in COVID-19. The V and J ends lost 5 bases and 6 bases respectively, with 9 bases between them. The CDR3 runs to 12 residues. Per the germline V gene, CDR1 is SGHNT and CDR2 is YENEEA. Original processing notes: The assay estimated nucleated cells by amplifying reference gene primers. Here immunoSEQ multiplex PCR was the method, and the copy in TCRdb shows in-frame clones only, minus some. The V and J calls and the clone size are those of that table, but D and trimming were determined from the DNA. The sample records more than 90,000 clones, 80% to 95% being singletons.

V is TRBV11-3 and J is TRBJ2-3; a possible D gene is TRBD2 (5 bases). The TCR sequence derives from a man aged 45-65 years with active COVID-19. The specimen sequenced was peripheral blood. The CDR3 protein is CASSGSLDTQYF. CDR3 sequence (DNA): TGTGCCAGCAGCGGGAGTTTGGATACGCAGTATTTT.